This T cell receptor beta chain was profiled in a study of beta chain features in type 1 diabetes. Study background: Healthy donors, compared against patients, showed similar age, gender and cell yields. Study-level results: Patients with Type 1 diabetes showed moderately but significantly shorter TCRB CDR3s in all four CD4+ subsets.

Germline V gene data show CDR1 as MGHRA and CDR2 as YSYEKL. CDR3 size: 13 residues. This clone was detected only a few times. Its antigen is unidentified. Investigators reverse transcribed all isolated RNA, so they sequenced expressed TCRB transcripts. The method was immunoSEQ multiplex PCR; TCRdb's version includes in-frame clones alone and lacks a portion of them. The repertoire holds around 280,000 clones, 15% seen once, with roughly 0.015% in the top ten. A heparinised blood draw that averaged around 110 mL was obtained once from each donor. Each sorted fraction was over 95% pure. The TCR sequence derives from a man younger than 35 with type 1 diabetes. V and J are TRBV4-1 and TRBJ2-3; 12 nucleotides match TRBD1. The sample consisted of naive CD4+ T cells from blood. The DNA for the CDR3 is TGCGCTTGGGACAGGGGGCCCACAGATACGCAGTATTTT. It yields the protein CAWDRGPTDTQYF.